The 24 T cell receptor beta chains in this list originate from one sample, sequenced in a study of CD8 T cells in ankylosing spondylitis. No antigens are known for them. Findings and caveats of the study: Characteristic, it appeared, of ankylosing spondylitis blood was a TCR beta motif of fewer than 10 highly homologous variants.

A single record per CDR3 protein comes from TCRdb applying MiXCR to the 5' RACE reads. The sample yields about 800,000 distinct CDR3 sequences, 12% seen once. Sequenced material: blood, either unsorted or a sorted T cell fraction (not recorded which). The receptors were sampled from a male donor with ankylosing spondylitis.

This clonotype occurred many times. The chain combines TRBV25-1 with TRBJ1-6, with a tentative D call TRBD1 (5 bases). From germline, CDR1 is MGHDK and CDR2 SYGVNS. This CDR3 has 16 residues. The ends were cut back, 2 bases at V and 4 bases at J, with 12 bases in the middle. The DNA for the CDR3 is TGTGCCAGCAGTGAAGGAGGGGTCGGTTATAATTCACCCCTCCACTTT. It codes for CASSEGGVGYNSPLHF. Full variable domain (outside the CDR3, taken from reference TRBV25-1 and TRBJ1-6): EADIYQTPRYLVIGTGKKITLECSQTMGHDKMYWYQQDPGMELHLIHYSYGVNSTEKGDLSSESTVSRIRTEHFPLTLESARPSHTSQYLCASSEGGVGYNSPLHFGNGTRLTVT.

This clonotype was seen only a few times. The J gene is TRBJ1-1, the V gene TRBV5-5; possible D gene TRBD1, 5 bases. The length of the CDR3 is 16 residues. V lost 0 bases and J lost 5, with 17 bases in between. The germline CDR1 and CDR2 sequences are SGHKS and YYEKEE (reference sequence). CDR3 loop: CASSLGSGDGGTEAFF. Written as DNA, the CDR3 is TGTGCCAGCAGCTTGGGTTCTGGGGATGGGGGGACTGAAGCTTTCTTT.

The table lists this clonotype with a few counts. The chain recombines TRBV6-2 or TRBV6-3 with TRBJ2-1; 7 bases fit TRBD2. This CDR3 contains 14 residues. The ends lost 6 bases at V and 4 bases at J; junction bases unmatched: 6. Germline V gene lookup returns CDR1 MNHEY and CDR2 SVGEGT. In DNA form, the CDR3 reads TGTGCCAGCAGAGTCCTAGCGGAGTACAATGAGCAGTTCTTC. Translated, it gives CASRVLAEYNEQFF.

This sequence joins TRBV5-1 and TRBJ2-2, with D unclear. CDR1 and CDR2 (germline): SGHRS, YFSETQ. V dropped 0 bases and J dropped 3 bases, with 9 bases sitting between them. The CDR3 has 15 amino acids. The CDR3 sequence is CASSLEVPDTGELFF. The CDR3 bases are TGCGCCAGCAGCTTGGAAGTTCCCGACACCGGGGAGCTGTTTTTT.

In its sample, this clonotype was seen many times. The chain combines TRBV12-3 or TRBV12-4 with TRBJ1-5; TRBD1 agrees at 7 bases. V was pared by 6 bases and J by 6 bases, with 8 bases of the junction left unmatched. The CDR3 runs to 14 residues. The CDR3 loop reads CASRWGQRGQPQHF. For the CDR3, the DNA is TGTGCCAGCAGGTGGGGACAGCGCGGTCAGCCCCAGCATTTT.

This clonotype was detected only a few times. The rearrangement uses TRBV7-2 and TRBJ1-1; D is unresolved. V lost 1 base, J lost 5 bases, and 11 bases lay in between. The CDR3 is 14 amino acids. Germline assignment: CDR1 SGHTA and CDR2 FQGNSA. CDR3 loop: CASSLVGQRTEAFF. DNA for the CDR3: TGTGCCAGCAGCTTAGTAGGGCAGAGGACTGAAGCTTTCTTT.

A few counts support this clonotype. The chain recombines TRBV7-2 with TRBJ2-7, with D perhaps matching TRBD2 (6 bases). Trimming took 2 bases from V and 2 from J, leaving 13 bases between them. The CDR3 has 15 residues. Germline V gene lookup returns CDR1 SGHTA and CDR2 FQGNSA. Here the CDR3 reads CASSLWSSVAYEQYF. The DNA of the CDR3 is TGTGCCAGCAGCTTATGGTCTAGCGTAGCCTACGAGCAGTACTTC.

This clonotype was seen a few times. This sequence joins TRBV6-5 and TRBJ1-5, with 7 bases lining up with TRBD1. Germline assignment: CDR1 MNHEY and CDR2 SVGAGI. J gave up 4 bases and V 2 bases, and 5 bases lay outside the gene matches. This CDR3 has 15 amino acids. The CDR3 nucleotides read TGTGCCAGCAGTTACAGGGACAGTACGAATCAGCCCCAGCATTTT. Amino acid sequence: CASSYRDSTNQPQHF.

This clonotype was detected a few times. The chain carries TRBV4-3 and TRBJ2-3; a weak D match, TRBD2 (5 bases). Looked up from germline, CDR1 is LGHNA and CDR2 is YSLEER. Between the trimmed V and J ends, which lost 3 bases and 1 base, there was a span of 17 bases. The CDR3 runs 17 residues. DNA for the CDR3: TGCGCCAGCAGCCATCTCAGCGGTAGTCCGGGCACAGATACGCAGTATTTT. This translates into CASSHLSGSPGTDTQYF.

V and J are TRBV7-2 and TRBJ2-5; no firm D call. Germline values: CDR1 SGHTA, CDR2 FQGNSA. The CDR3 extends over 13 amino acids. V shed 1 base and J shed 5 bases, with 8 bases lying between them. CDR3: CASSLGKGETQYF. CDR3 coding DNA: TGTGCCAGCAGCTTAGGGAAGGGTGAGACCCAGTACTTC.

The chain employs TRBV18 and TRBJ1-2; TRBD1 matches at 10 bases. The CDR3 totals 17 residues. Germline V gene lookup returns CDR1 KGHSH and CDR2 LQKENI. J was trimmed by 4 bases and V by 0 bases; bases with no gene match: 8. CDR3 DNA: TGTGCCAGCTCACCACCCCTGGGACAGGGGACCCCCTATGGCTACACCTTC. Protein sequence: CASSPPLGQGTPYGYTF. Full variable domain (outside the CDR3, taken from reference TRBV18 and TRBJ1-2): NAGVMQNPRHLVRRRGQEARLRCSPMKGHSHVYWYRQLPEEGLKFMVYLQKENIIDESGMPKERFSAEFPKEGPSILRIQQVVRGDSAAYFCASSPPLGQGTPYGYTFGSGTRLTVV.

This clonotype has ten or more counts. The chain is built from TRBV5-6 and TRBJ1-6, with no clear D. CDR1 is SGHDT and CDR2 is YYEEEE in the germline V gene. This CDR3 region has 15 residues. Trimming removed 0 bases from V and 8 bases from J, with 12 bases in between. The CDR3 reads CASSLASAGHSPLHF. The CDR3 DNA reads TGTGCCAGCAGCTTGGCCTCGGCCGGCCATTCACCCCTCCACTTT.

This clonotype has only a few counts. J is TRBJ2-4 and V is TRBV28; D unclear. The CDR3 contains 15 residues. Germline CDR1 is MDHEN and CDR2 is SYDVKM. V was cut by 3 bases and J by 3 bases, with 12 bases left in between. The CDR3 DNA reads TGTGCCAGCAGTTTTAGGGTTTTGGTCAAAAACATTCAGTACTTC. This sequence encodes CASSFRVLVKNIQYF.

CDR3 protein: CASSQGPQSASYEQYF. In nucleotides, the CDR3 is TGTGCCAGCAGCCAAGGGCCGCAAAGTGCCTCCTACGAGCAGTACTTC. This chain joins TRBV3-1 and TRBJ2-7; D not certain. Germline CDR1 reads LGHDT; CDR2 reads YNNKEL (reference sequence). Trimming cost V 1 base and J 0 bases, with 13 bases left between them. The CDR3 has 16 amino acids.

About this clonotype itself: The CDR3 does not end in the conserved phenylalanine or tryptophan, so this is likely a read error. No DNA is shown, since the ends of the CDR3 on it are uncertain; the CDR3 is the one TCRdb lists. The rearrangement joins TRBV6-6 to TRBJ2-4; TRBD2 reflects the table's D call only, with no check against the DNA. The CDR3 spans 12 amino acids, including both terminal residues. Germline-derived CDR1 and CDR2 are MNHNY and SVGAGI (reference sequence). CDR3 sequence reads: CASSPRAGGFEV.

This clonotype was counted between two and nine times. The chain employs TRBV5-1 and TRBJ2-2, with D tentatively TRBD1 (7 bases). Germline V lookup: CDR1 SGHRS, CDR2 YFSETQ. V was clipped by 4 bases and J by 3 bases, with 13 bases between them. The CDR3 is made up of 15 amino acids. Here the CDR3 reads CASSGGTDYTGELFF. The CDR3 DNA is TGCGCCAGCAGCGGCGGGACAGACTACACCGGGGAGCTGTTTTTT.

As DNA, the CDR3 is TGTGCCAGCAGTTTCGGACGGGGCCGCGACAATGAGCAGTTCTTC. Its protein is CASSFGRGRDNEQFF. This chain uses TRBV28 with TRBJ2-1, with D possibly being TRBD1 or TRBD2 (5 bases each). This CDR3 region has 15 residues. CDR1 is MDHEN and CDR2 is SYDVKM in the germline V gene. V was cut by 3 bases and J by 5 bases, with 14 bases left in between.

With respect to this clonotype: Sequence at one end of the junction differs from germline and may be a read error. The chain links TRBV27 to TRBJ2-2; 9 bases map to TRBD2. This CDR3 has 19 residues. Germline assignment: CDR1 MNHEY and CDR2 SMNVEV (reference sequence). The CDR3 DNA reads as TGTACCAGCAGTTTAGCTCCTCCTGCTACTAGCGGGTCAAGGGGGGAGCTGTTTTTT. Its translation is CTSSLAPPATSGSRGELFF.

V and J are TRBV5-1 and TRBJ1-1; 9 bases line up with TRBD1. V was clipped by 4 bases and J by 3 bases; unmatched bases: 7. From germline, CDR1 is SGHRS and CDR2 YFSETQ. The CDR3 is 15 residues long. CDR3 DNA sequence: TGCGCCAGCAGCGAGGGGACAGGGTGGGACACTGAAGCTTTCTTT. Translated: CASSEGTGWDTEAFF.

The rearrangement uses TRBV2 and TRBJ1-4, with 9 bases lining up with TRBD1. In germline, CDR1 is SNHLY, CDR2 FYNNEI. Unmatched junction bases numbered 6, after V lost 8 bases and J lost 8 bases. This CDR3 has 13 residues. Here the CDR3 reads CASGTGRDEKLFF. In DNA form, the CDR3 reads TGTGCCAGCGGGACAGGGAGAGACGAAAAACTGTTTTTT.

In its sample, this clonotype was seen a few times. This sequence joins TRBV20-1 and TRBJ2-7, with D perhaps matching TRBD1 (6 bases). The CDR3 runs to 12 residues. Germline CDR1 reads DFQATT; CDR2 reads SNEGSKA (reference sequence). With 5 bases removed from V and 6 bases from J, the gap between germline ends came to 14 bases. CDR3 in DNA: TGCAGTGCTCCGTTACAGGGACGCGAGCAGTACTTC. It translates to CSAPLQGREQYF.

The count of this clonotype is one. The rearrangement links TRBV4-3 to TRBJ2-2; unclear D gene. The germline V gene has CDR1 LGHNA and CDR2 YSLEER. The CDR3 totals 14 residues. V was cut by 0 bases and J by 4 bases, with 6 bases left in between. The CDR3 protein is CASSQDRFTGELFF. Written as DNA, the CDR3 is TGCGCCAGCAGCCAAGATAGATTCACCGGGGAGCTGTTTTTT.

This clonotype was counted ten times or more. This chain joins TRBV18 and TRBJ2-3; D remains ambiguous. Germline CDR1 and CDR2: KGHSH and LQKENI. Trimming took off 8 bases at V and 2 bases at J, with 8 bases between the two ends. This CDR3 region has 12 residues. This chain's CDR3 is CASSPYTDTQYF. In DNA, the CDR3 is TGTGCCAGCAGCCCATACACAGATACGCAGTATTTT.

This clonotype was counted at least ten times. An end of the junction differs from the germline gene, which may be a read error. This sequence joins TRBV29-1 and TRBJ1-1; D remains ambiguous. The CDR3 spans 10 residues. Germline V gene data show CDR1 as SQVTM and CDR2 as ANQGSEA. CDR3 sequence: CSVGYTKAFF. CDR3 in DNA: TGCAGCGTTGGCTACACTAAAGCTTTCTTT.